The 3 T cell receptor beta chains presented below share a single source sample, sequenced in a study of glioma-infiltrating T cells after dendritic cell vaccination. This table comes from immunoSEQ multiplex PCR, and its TCRdb copy is limited to in-frame clones, with some not included. The table records approximately 85,000 clones, about 85% of them present only once. Time point of the sample: after dendritic cell vaccination, including at tumor progression/relapse. The sequencing used blood, collected after dendritic cell vaccination. The receptors come from a human donor with glioblastoma.

V gene TRBV4-1 combines with J gene TRBJ1-5, with D unclear. V shed 1 base and J shed 4 bases, with 11 bases lying between them. The germline CDR1 and CDR2 sequences are MGHRA and YSYEKL. This CDR3 spans 15 amino acids. CDR3 nucleotides: TGCGCCAGCAGCCAAGGACACGATCCTAATCAGCCCCAGCATTTT. This gives the protein CASSQGHDPNQPQHF.

A single count supports this clone. This chain joins TRBV7-9 and TRBJ2-3; D is possibly TRBD2 (5 bases). This CDR3 region has 15 residues. The germline V gene encodes CDR1 SEHNR and CDR2 FQNEAQ (reference sequence). V was shortened by 5 bases and J by 5 bases, with 17 bases between the two germline ends. CDR3 nucleotide sequence: TGTGCCAGCAGCACTAGGTCCCCATATGGAGATACGCAGTATTTT. Encoded protein: CASSTRSPYGDTQYF.

The chain has TRBV6-4 and TRBJ1-5; 10 bases match TRBD1. Germline CDR1 and CDR2: MRHNA and SNTAGT. Trimming took 9 bases from V and 6 from J; bases not matched to a gene: 5. The CDR3 covers 13 residues. The CDR3 nucleotides read TGTGCCAGGACAGGGGGCAAATGTCAGCCCCAGCATTTT. As protein: CARTGGKCQPQHF.